Listed below are T cell receptor beta chains from one sample, sequenced in a study of shared clonotypes between healthy human individuals. Libraries were prepared by immunoSEQ multiplex PCR; TCRdb keeps only in-frame clonotypes and omits some of them. The table records 2 million to 2.5 million clones, roughly 93% of them present only once. Sequencing used naive CD4+ T cells from PBMCs. Receptors originate from a man aged 18 to 30 in good health. Some clones in this sample may be carry-over from other donors' samples. Both conserved end residues are part of each CDR3. The D gene is left open where the match is weak. Some rows have no size entry. The others give once, few or many, or a class for an expanded clone.

v_gene: TRBV5-4; j_gene: TRBJ2-2; d_gene: TRBD1; abundance: .; CDR3aa: CASSWDRGRAGELFF; CDR3nt: TGTGCCAGCAGTTGGGACAGGGGGCGCGCCGGGGAGCTGTTTTTT
v_gene: TRBV7-6; j_gene: TRBJ1-1; d_gene: TRBD1; abundance: once; CDR3aa: CASSAWTGGHTEAFF; CDR3nt: TGTGCCAGCAGCGCTTGGACAGGGGGACACACTGAAGCTTTCTTT
v_gene: TRBV2; j_gene: TRBJ2-5; d_gene: .; abundance: .; CDR3aa: CASTGPSGQETQYF; CDR3nt: TGTGCCAGCACGGGCCCGAGCGGTCAAGAGACCCAGTACTTC
v_gene: TRBV2; j_gene: TRBJ1-1; d_gene: TRBD1; abundance: .; CDR3aa: CASVGTGRGEAFF; CDR3nt: TGTGCCAGCGTAGGGACAGGGCGGGGTGAAGCTTTCTTT
v_gene: TRBV6-6; j_gene: TRBJ1-5; d_gene: .; abundance: .; CDR3aa: CASSYSTGRGQPQHF; CDR3nt: TGTGCCAGCAGTTACTCGACGGGGCGAGGTCAGCCCCAGCATTTT
v_gene: TRBV5-1; j_gene: TRBJ2-1; d_gene: TRBD2; abundance: .; CDR3aa: CASSGSGNSYNEQFF; CDR3nt: TGCGCCAGCAGCGGTAGCGGGAACTCATACAATGAGCAGTTCTTC
v_gene: TRBV28; j_gene: TRBJ2-7; d_gene: TRBD1; abundance: .; CDR3aa: CASRAGGPTYEQYF; CDR3nt: TGTGCCAGCAGGGCAGGGGGCCCTACTTACGAGCAGTACTTC
v_gene: TRBV12-2; j_gene: TRBJ2-6; d_gene: .; abundance: .; CDR3aa: CASRGEDRGRLSGANVLTF; CDR3nt: TGTGCAAGTCGAGGGGAAGACAGGGGGCGACTCTCTGGGGCCAACGTCCTGACTTTC
v_gene: TRBV11-2; j_gene: TRBJ2-7; d_gene: TRBD2; abundance: .; CDR3aa: CASSHVGTRDYEQYF; CDR3nt: TGTGCCAGCAGCCACGTCGGGACTAGAGACTACGAGCAGTACTTC
v_gene: TRBV28; j_gene: TRBJ2-3; d_gene: TRBD2; abundance: .; CDR3aa: CASSSPGGATDTQYF; CDR3nt: TGTGCCAGCAGTTCCCCGGGGGGGGCAACAGATACGCAGTATTTT
v_gene: TRBV7-3; j_gene: TRBJ2-1; d_gene: TRBD2; abundance: .; CDR3aa: CASSITGTSGGHEQFF; CDR3nt: TGTGCCAGCAGCATAACCGGGACTAGCGGGGGGCATGAGCAGTTCTTC
v_gene: TRBV7-2; j_gene: TRBJ1-5; d_gene: .; abundance: .; CDR3aa: CASSLAGAVLQPQHF; CDR3nt: TGTGCCAGCAGCTTAGCAGGGGCAGTTCTCCAGCCCCAGCATTTT
v_gene: TRBV28; j_gene: TRBJ2-2; d_gene: .; abundance: .; CDR3aa: CASRPLVPGELFF; CDR3nt: TGTGCCAGCAGACCACTAGTCCCCGGGGAGCTGTTTTTT